This T cell receptor beta chain was identified in a study of cytomegalovirus exposure and HLA in healthy donors. Study-level points and caveats: Later analysis associated a missense DCLRE1C variant with TCR beta V- and J-gene trimming.

This PCR relied on a set of 60 Vbeta primers and 13 Jbeta primers. As handled by the study authors: A follow-up analysis tallied approximately 85 million unique TCR beta chains, roughly 11 million shared. Clones were sequenced by immunoSEQ multiplex PCR, and TCRdb holds only the in-frame ones, with some missing. D and trimming were read from the DNA, whereas the V and J calls and clone size are those reported in that table. The repertoire holds fewer than 200,000 clones, with 65% to 75% as singletons. V was clipped by 3 bases and J by 10 bases; unmatched bases: 5. The CDR3 contains 13 residues. Germline values: CDR1 LNHNV, CDR2 YYDKDF (reference sequence). About this clone itself: Its matching antigen is unknown.

The J gene is TRBJ2-1, the V gene TRBV15; 8 bases line up with TRBD1. The specimen was PBMCs. This TCR derives from a girl aged 10 to 17 in good health and CMV-seronegative. CDR3 DNA sequence: TGTGCCACCAGCAGCGGACAGGGCCGGGAGCAGTTCTTC. Translating gives CATSSGQGREQFF.